These 27 T cell receptor beta chains came from one sample sequenced in a study of blood T cell repertoires in COVID-19. Method: immunoSEQ multiplex PCR; TCRdb's copy keeps in-frame clones and lacks some. The repertoire holds about 290,000 clones, with around four fifths as singletons. Sample: peripheral blood. These receptors were obtained from a woman aged 45 to 65 with active or convalescent COVID-19.

This chain links TRBV16 with TRBJ2-7; a possible D gene is TRBD2 (6 bases). V gave up 3 bases and J gave up 6 bases, with 12 bases separating them. Germline V gene data show CDR1 as KGHSY and CDR2 as FQNENV. The CDR3 consists of 13 residues. CDR3 sequence reads: CASSHYGGSEQYF. The CDR3 DNA reads as TGTGCCAGCAGCCATTATGGGGGGAGCGAGCAGTACTTC.

The rearrangement joins TRBV7-9 to TRBJ2-7; maybe TRBD2 (6 bases). The CDR3 runs 15 residues. Trimming removed 6 bases from V and 2 bases from J, with 17 bases in between. Germline CDR1 is SEHNR and CDR2 is FQNEAQ (reference sequence). The CDR3 DNA reads as TGTGCCAGCAGTTACCCCGGGGGTAGACCCTACGAGCAGTACTTC. Translating gives CASSYPGGRPYEQYF.

In this sample, this clone turned up once. J is TRBJ2-3 and V is TRBV6-1; 9 nucleotides line up with TRBD2. CDR1 is MNHNS and CDR2 is SASEGT in the germline V gene. V trimming: 3 bases; J trimming: 5 bases; junction bases outside the gene matches: 3. The CDR3 has 14 residues. This CDR3 reads CASSDRLAVDTQYF. CDR3 nucleotides: TGTGCCAGCAGTGACCGACTAGCGGTAGATACGCAGTATTTT.

J is TRBJ2-5 and V is TRBV7-2; D is uncertain. The germline V gene has CDR1 SGHTA and CDR2 FQGNSA. Trimming cost V 1 base and J 0 bases, with 6 bases left between them. This CDR3 spans 14 amino acids. CDR3 sequence reads: CASSLGLYQETQYF. The DNA for the CDR3 is TGTGCCAGCAGCTTAGGCCTATACCAAGAGACCCAGTACTTC.

This clone came up many times. This sequence joins TRBV6-1 and TRBJ1-6; no firm D call. V was shortened by 1 base and J by 7 bases, with 5 bases between the two germline ends. The CDR3 is 13 amino acids. Germline CDR1 and CDR2: MNHNS and SASEGT. The CDR3 reads CASSEGANSPLHF. The CDR3 DNA sequence: TGTGCCAGCAGTGAAGGGGCCAATTCACCCCTCCACTTT.

For this clone: This sample also contains other DNA sequences that code for the same CDR3. This chain links TRBV6-1 with TRBJ1-1; 8 bases line up with TRBD1. The CDR3 spans 16 residues. Germline-derived CDR1 and CDR2 are MNHNS and SASEGT. Trimming at V came to 2 bases and at J to 7 bases, leaving 12 bases not matched to a gene. As DNA, the CDR3 is TGTGCCAGCAGTGAAACTCGGGACAGGTGGAGGCTTGAAGCTTTCTTT. Amino acid sequence: CASSETRDRWRLEAFF.

The chain couples TRBV5-5 to TRBJ1-4, with a tentative D call TRBD1 (6 bases). The CDR3 contains 14 residues. Trimming removed 4 bases at V and 8 bases at J, with 15 bases between. Looked up from germline, CDR1 is SGHKS and CDR2 is YYEKEE (reference sequence). CDR3 in amino acids: CASSTGPGVEKLFF. In nucleotides, the CDR3 is TGTGCCAGCAGCACAGGGCCCGGGGTGGAAAAACTGTTTTTT.

V gene TRBV2 combines with J gene TRBJ2-7; unclear D gene. The CDR3 extends over 14 amino acids. Per the germline V gene, CDR1 is SNHLY and CDR2 is FYNNEI. V dropped 4 bases and J dropped 2 bases, with 12 bases sitting between them. Written as DNA, the CDR3 is TGTGCCAGCAGTGGACGTTGGAGCCCCTACGAGCAGTACTTC. Residues: CASSGRWSPYEQYF. Filled out from reference TRBV2 and TRBJ2-7, the complete variable domain reads EPEVTQTPSHQVTQMGQEVILRCVPISNHLYFYWYRQILGQKVEFLVSFYNNEISEKSEIFDDQFSVERPDGSNFTLKIRSTKLEDSAMYFCASSGRWSPYEQYFGPGTRLTVT.

The chain joins TRBV14 to TRBJ1-2; TRBD1 agrees at 11 bases. CDR3 size: 16 residues. Trimming cost V 4 bases and J 4 bases; bases outside gene matches: 8. Germline CDR1 and CDR2: SGHDN and FVKESK. This CDR3 is CASSRSPGTGGYGYTF. The CDR3 DNA reads as TGTGCCAGCAGCCGCTCACCAGGGACAGGGGGCTATGGCTACACCTTC.

V usage is TRBV2 and J usage is TRBJ1-5; D remains unclear. The V gene's germline CDR1 is SNHLY and CDR2 FYNNEI. The CDR3 is made up of 15 amino acids. V shed 6 bases and J shed 0 bases, with 12 bases lying between them. The CDR3: CASSPGTGSNQPQHF. CDR3 nucleotides: TGTGCCAGCAGCCCCGGTACGGGTAGCAATCAGCCCCAGCATTTT.

This clone came up once. The CDR3 protein is CASSPLGGSEQYF. The DNA of the CDR3 is TGTGCCAGCTCACCATTAGGAGGGTCCGAGCAGTACTTC. This chain uses TRBV18 with TRBJ2-7; possible D gene TRBD2, 6 bases. Deletions cut 2 bases from V and 6 bases from J, with 11 bases between. CDR1 is KGHSH, CDR2 LQKENI, per germline. The CDR3 is 13 amino acids.

The CDR3 loop reads CASSSAGLAGRETQYF. CDR3 bases: TGTGCCAGCAGTTCCGCGGGACTAGCGGGACGGGAGACCCAGTACTTC. The chain combines TRBV27 with TRBJ2-5, with TRBD2 identical over 13 bases. Germline V gene sequence: CDR1 MNHEY, CDR2 SMNVEV (reference sequence). The CDR3 totals 16 residues. The trim removed 4 bases at V and 5 bases at J, leaving 7 bases unmatched.

This rearrangement joins TRBV11-2 to TRBJ1-1; D is unresolved. The CDR3 covers 13 residues. V was shortened by 5 bases and J by 2 bases, with 9 bases between the two germline ends. Looked up from germline, CDR1 is SGHAT and CDR2 is FQNNGV. This chain's CDR3 is CASSPTRNTEAFF. The CDR3 bases are TGTGCCAGCAGCCCTACCCGTAACACTGAAGCTTTCTTT.

The chain couples TRBV18 to TRBJ2-3; D not resolved. Germline assignment: CDR1 KGHSH and CDR2 LQKENI. V shed 2 bases and J shed 1 base, with 4 bases lying between them. The CDR3 loop spans 13 amino acids. The chain's CDR3 is CASSPFGTDTQYF. CDR3 sequence (DNA): TGTGCCAGCTCACCATTCGGCACAGATACGCAGTATTTT.

The chain carries TRBV28 and TRBJ1-6; TRBD1 is a possible D gene (5 bases). Looked up from germline, CDR1 is MDHEN and CDR2 is SYDVKM. The CDR3 contains 15 residues. The ends were cut back, 2 bases at V and 5 bases at J, with 10 bases in the middle. Here the CDR3 reads CASSLGGRDNSPLHF. CDR3 in DNA: TGTGCCAGCAGTTTAGGGGGGAGGGATAATTCACCCCTCCACTTT.

This sequence joins TRBV18 and TRBJ1-2, with 7 bases matching TRBD1. V shed 6 bases, J shed 6 bases, and the junction held 13 bases outside the gene matches. The CDR3 has 15 amino acids. Germline V gives CDR1 KGHSH, CDR2 LQKENI. CDR3 region: CASSPTPGTEDGYTF. For the CDR3, the DNA is TGTGCCAGCTCTCCGACTCCCGGGACAGAGGATGGCTACACCTTC.

The chain combines TRBV30 with TRBJ2-7, with TRBD2 as a possible D gene (7 bases). This CDR3 spans 14 amino acids. Germline loops: CDR1 GTSNPN, CDR2 SVGIG (reference sequence). V was pared by 0 bases and J by 4 bases, with 13 bases between. The chain's CDR3 is CAWSVRGAAYEQYF. The CDR3 bases are TGTGCCTGGAGTGTCCGGGGGGCAGCTTACGAGCAGTACTTC.

The V call is TRBV4-1, the J call TRBJ1-5; D might be TRBD1 (6 bases). Germline V gene sequence: CDR1 MGHRA, CDR2 YSYEKL. The CDR3 runs to 16 residues. V was trimmed by 2 bases and J by 2 bases, leaving 13 bases between them. This CDR3 reads CASSQPVQGGNQPQHF. The CDR3 DNA sequence: TGCGCCAGCAGCCAACCAGTACAGGGAGGCAATCAGCCCCAGCATTTT.

This chain uses TRBV14 with TRBJ1-1; tentative D call: TRBD1 (5 bases). CDR1 and CDR2 (germline): SGHDN, FVKESK. The ends were cut back, 0 bases at V and 8 bases at J, with 16 bases in the middle. The CDR3 loop spans 15 amino acids. The CDR3 region is CASSQDSRGQGEAFF. DNA for the CDR3: TGTGCCAGCAGCCAAGATTCAAGGGGCCAAGGCGAAGCTTTCTTT.

This clone was observed a single time. The rearrangement uses TRBV10-3 and TRBJ2-6; 8 nucleotides match TRBD1. The J segment lost 2 bases and the V segment lost 3 bases, leaving 3 bases of the junction unmatched. CDR1 ENHRY and CDR2 SYGVKD come from the germline V gene. CDR3 length: 16 amino acids. CDR3 sequence: CAISDPGGPGANVLTF. CDR3 sequence (DNA): TGTGCCATCAGTGATCCAGGGGGCCCTGGGGCCAACGTCCTGACTTTC.

The rearrangement uses TRBV28 and TRBJ1-2; possible D gene TRBD1, 6 bases. The germline V and J ends were trimmed by 6 bases and 8 bases, with 16 bases remaining between them. Germline V lookup: CDR1 MDHEN, CDR2 SYDVKM. CDR3 length: 13 residues. This CDR3 reads CASSPNRVEGYTF. CDR3 coding DNA: TGTGCCAGCAGCCCGAACAGGGTAGAGGGCTACACCTTC.

J is TRBJ1-5 and V is TRBV28; unclear D gene. Germline V lookup: CDR1 MDHEN, CDR2 SYDVKM. CDR3 length: 13 amino acids. V was shortened by 8 bases and J by 6 bases, with 14 bases between the two germline ends. The CDR3 DNA reads as TGTGCCAGCCTCGGGGATTCCGCTCAGCCCCAGCATTTT. The encoded protein is CASLGDSAQPQHF.

This clone has just a few counts. Other DNA sequences from this sample encode an identical CDR3 as well. The chain recombines TRBV28 with TRBJ1-4, with TRBD1 identical over 7 bases. The CDR3 has 14 residues. The V and J ends lost 6 bases and 8 bases, in that order; junction bases with no gene match: 9. Germline-derived CDR1 and CDR2 are MDHEN and SYDVKM. The CDR3 nucleotides are TGTGCCAGCAGACCGGCAGGGGGGAACGAAAAACTGTTTTTT. Translation: CASRPAGGNEKLFF.

The chain links TRBV5-1 to TRBJ2-7; 9 bases are shared with TRBD1. The CDR3 contains 15 residues. CDR1 is SGHRS, CDR2 YFSETQ, per germline. After removal of 0 bases from V and 6 bases from J, the junction contained 7 bases not matched to a gene. The CDR3 reads CASSLAGQGIGEQYF. DNA of the CDR3: TGCGCCAGCAGCTTGGCGGGACAGGGAATTGGCGAGCAGTACTTC.

The chain is built from TRBV3-1 (or the pseudogene TRBV3-2) and TRBJ2-5; TRBD2 matches at 7 bases. The germline V gene encodes CDR1 LGHDT and CDR2 YNNKEL (reference sequence). After removal of 6 bases from V and 2 bases from J, the junction contained 12 bases not matched to a gene. This CDR3 contains 16 residues. The CDR3 region is CASRATGGSRQETQYF. In nucleotides, the CDR3 is TGTGCCAGCAGGGCGACGGGAGGAAGTAGGCAAGAGACCCAGTACTTC.

This clone was found a few times. The CDR3 nucleotides are TGTGCCAGCCTCAGAACAGGGTATAATGAAAAACTGTTTTTT. Translating gives CASLRTGYNEKLFF. The rearrangement links TRBV28 to TRBJ1-4; maybe TRBD1 (6 bases). Trimming shortened V by 8 bases and J by 4 bases, and 14 bases separated the two germline ends. CDR1 is MDHEN, CDR2 SYDVKM, per germline. The CDR3 has 14 amino acids.

V is TRBV9 and J is TRBJ2-7; 12 bases are a match to TRBD2. The CDR3 has 16 amino acids. Germline V lookup: CDR1 SGDLS, CDR2 YYNGEE. The V segment lost 4 bases and the J segment 5 bases; nucleotides outside the gene matches: 10. In DNA form, the CDR3 reads TGTGCCAGCAGCCCCGACGGACTAGCGGGAATCAACGAGCAGTACTTC. It translates to CASSPDGLAGINEQYF.